This T cell receptor (beta chain) was obtained from a study of T cells in Graves' hyperthyroidism and ophthalmopathy. Regarding the study as a whole: Blood also showed most of the thyroid clonotypes that were expanded above 0.001.

Amplification targeted TCR beta CDR3 regions from RNA transcripts. Researchers ran a first-round RT-PCR on the TCR CDR3 using the HTBI primer set. TCRdb re-called the multiplex PCR reads through MiXCR, storing one row per CDR3 protein. The table has around 580,000 distinct CDR3 sequences, over 15% seen once. Germline V gene data show CDR1 as SGHAT and CDR2 as FQNNGV. The CDR3 contains 15 residues. This clonotype turned up a few times. What it recognizes is unknown. This may come from a read error, since a much larger clone is one base off. PBMCs were derived from roughly 10 ml fresh peripheral blood. This TCR derives from a woman younger than 30 with Graves' hyperthyroidism. The genes are TRBV11-2 and TRBJ2-7; D gene unclear. The sample was blood. The CDR3 region is CASSSRLAFLYEPYF. The CDR3 DNA reads TGTGCCAGCAGCTCCCGTCTGGCGTTCCTCTACGAGCCGTACTTC.